The rows below give T cell receptor beta chains drawn from one sample of a study of T-cell memory formation after mild COVID-19. TCRdb called the 5' RACE reads again in MiXCR, with one record for every CDR3 protein. The sample consists of 250,000 to 350,000 distinct CDR3 sequences, 13% to 15% of them appearing once. Sequencing used PBMCs or a T cell subset sorted from them (not recorded which). All receptors derive from a man in his late teens or twenties who had mild COVID-19 (a few samples of this study predate the infection). Cell type and time point are not known. The conserved cysteine and the conserved F or W are not part of the CDR3 here.

V: TRBV6-5; J: TRBJ2-1; length: 13; CDR3: ASRPREGYYNEQF
V: TRBV27; J: TRBJ2-3; length: 13; CDR3: ASNLRLQSTDTQY
V: TRBV4-3; J: TRBJ2-3; length: 15; CDR3: ASSLWTSGGNTDTQY
V: TRBV6-5; J: TRBJ2-7; length: 12; CDR3: ASSKGGISYEQY
V: TRBV4-3; J: TRBJ2-3; length: 11; CDR3: ASSQVWGDTQY
V: TRBV7-9; J: TRBJ2-7; length: 12; CDR3: ASSLVGRTYEQY
V: TRBV6-1; J: TRBJ1-5; length: 11; CDR3: ASGGLPGPPQH
V: TRBV5-1; J: TRBJ2-1; length: 14; CDR3: ASSSSGAGGRNEQF
V: TRBV6-4; J: TRBJ2-2; length: 14; CDR3: ASSDSSARGSGELF
V: TRBV20-1; J: TRBJ2-7; length: 9; CDR3: SARDFHEQY
V: TRBV9; J: TRBJ1-6; length: 10; CDR3: ASSVGSAPLH
V: TRBV6-2/TRBV6-3; J: TRBJ1-2; length: 12; CDR3: ASSMTGLNYGYT
V: TRBV6-1; J: TRBJ1-2; length: 10; CDR3: ASSEALRGYT
V: TRBV5-4; J: TRBJ2-1; length: 12; CDR3: ASSFELRNNEQF
V: TRBV4-1; J: TRBJ2-4; length: 15; CDR3: ASSQGVPSGVKNIQY
V: TRBV11-2; J: TRBJ2-5; length: 12; CDR3: ASSLVGGLETQY
V: TRBV20-1; J: TRBJ1-3; length: 13; CDR3: SARGDTDSGNTIY
V: TRBV6-6; J: TRBJ1-3; length: 13; CDR3: ATLRSPRVLGPIY
V: TRBV2; J: TRBJ2-3; length: 11; CDR3: ASSGDSTDTQY
V: TRBV29-1; J: TRBJ2-3; length: 11; CDR3: SAHSVSTDTQY
V: TRBV3-1; J: TRBJ1-2; length: 13; CDR3: ASSLLGANNYGYT
V: TRBV24-1; J: TRBJ2-5; length: 11; CDR3: ATQGLDQETQY
V: TRBV7-2; J: TRBJ1-1; length: 14; CDR3: ASSLNPGTGNTEAF
V: TRBV11-3; J: TRBJ2-5; length: 14; CDR3: ASSLKGGGLQETQY
V: TRBV29-1; J: TRBJ2-1; length: 12; CDR3: SVTRDRSAYEQF
V: TRBV20-1; J: TRBJ2-5; length: 9; CDR3: IPGVGETQY
V: TRBV7-9; J: TRBJ1-1; length: 12; CDR3: ASSVGQPNTEAF
V: TRBV7-2; J: TRBJ2-2; length: 12; CDR3: ASSLVLVTGELF
V: TRBV5-1; J: TRBJ2-5; length: 11; CDR3: ASSAATRSTQY